The 31 T cell receptor beta chains below were found in one sample sequenced in a study of Ad26.COV2.S vaccination and SARS-CoV-2 variants. Generated by immunoSEQ multiplex PCR, the TCRdb table keeps only in-frame clones and is missing some. The profile covers 330,000 or so clones, with 85% to 90% appearing a single time and 4.5% to 5.5% taken by the ten largest. Stated treatment: 19 received Ad26.COV2.S at low or high dose, single or two shots; roughly 5 received placebo; per-sample allocation not given. Repertoires come from day 63 after the first vaccine or placebo injection. Material: peripheral blood, obtained in a trial of Ad26.COV2.S vaccine versus placebo. Source of these receptors: a person aged 18-60 years who received the Ad26.COV2.S COVID-19 vaccine or a placebo.

The CDR3 nucleotides are TGTGCCAGCAGCCCAGCTGGGAGGATTCGAGCTTTCTTT. Amino acids: CASSPAGRIRAFF. The rearrangement links TRBV2 to TRBJ1-1; D not certain. The CDR3 sequence is 13 residues long. Germline CDR1 reads SNHLY; CDR2 reads FYNNEI. Trimming shortened V by 6 bases and J by 10 bases, and 18 bases separated the two germline ends.

The V and J genes are TRBV4-1 and TRBJ1-2; 8 positions match TRBD1. Germline CDR1 and CDR2: MGHRA and YSYEKL. V trimming: 2 bases; J trimming: 6 bases; junction bases outside the gene matches: 5. The CDR3 consists of 14 residues. The CDR3 reads CASSQTDRGNGYTF. The DNA for the CDR3 is TGCGCCAGCAGCCAAACCGACAGGGGCAATGGCTACACCTTC.

The chain recombines TRBV7-2 with TRBJ1-2; D call uncertain. Germline CDR1 and CDR2: SGHTA and FQGNSA. CDR3 length: 14 residues. The V end lost 2 bases, the J end lost 2 bases, and 9 bases lay between the germline ends. The CDR3 sequence: CASSLWTYNYGYTF. The CDR3 DNA sequence: TGTGCCAGCAGCTTATGGACGTACAACTATGGCTACACCTTC.

The chain recombines TRBV27 with TRBJ2-1; 8 bases line up with TRBD1. CDR1 and CDR2 from the germline V gene are MNHEY and SMNVEV (reference sequence). With 0 bases clipped from V and 2 bases from J, the junction kept 6 bases outside the gene matches. This CDR3 is 17 amino acids long. The CDR3, as DNA: TGTGCCAGCAGTTTATCTTGGGGACAGGCAACCTACAATGAGCAGTTCTTC. It encodes CASSLSWGQATYNEQFF.

V and J are TRBV19 and TRBJ2-1; 11 bases map to TRBD1. The V gene end was trimmed by 2 bases and the J gene end by 7 bases; junction bases not matched to a gene: 7. This CDR3 region has 16 residues. Germline V gene lookup returns CDR1 LNHDA and CDR2 SQIVND (reference sequence). The CDR3 DNA reads TGTGCCAGTAGTATATTAGGGACAGGGGGATCTAATGAGCAGTTCTTC. This encodes CASSILGTGGSNEQFF.

The CDR3 coding sequence is TGCGCCAGCAGCTTGCCACAGACCTCCTACGAGCAGTACTTC. Its protein is CASSLPQTSYEQYF. The V and J genes are TRBV5-1 and TRBJ2-7; D gene ambiguous. The germline V and J ends were trimmed by 1 base and 0 bases, with 8 bases remaining between them. This CDR3 has 14 residues. Germline V gene data show CDR1 as SGHRS and CDR2 as YFSETQ.

The chain combines TRBV3-1 (or the pseudogene TRBV3-2) with TRBJ1-2; TRBD1 matches 7 bases. Germline CDR1 LGHDT, CDR2 YNNKEL (reference sequence). The CDR3 runs to 16 residues. V lost 4 bases, J lost 1 base, and 9 bases stayed unmatched. This CDR3 is CASSPRTGEDNYGYTF. In nucleotides, the CDR3 is TGTGCCAGCAGCCCACGGACAGGCGAGGATAACTATGGCTACACCTTC.

The rearrangement links TRBV5-4 to TRBJ2-2; D assignment may be TRBD1 or TRBD2 (5 bases each). Trimming shortened V by 4 bases and J by 6 bases, and 19 bases separated the two germline ends. In germline, CDR1 is SGHNT, CDR2 YYREEE (reference sequence). The CDR3 contains 16 residues. The CDR3 nucleotides read TGTGCCAGCAGCGCCTACGCTGGGGGAGACCCCGGGGAGCTGTTTTTT. This gives the protein CASSAYAGGDPGELFF.

The chain uses TRBV18 and TRBJ1-1; 8 nucleotides align to TRBD1. Trimming removed 6 bases from V and 12 bases from J; junction bases left unmatched: 9. This CDR3 comprises 12 residues. Germline CDR1 reads KGHSH; CDR2 reads LQKENI. The chain's CDR3 is CASSQDRDFSFF. CDR3 coding DNA: TGTGCCAGCTCGCAGGACAGGGATTTCTCTTTCTTT. The full variable domain, with the rest looked up from reference TRBV18 and TRBJ1-1, is NAGVMQNPRHLVRRRGQEARLRCSPMKGHSHVYWYRQLPEEGLKFMVYLQKENIIDESGMPKERFSAEFPKEGPSILRIQQVVRGDSAAYFCASSQDRDFSFFGQGTRLTVV.

This rearrangement joins TRBV30 to TRBJ1-2; the D is unclear. The germline V gene has CDR1 GTSNPN and CDR2 SVGIG (reference sequence). Trimming removed 1 base at V and 14 bases at J, with 14 bases between. The length of the CDR3 is 11 residues. The CDR3 DNA sequence: TGTGCCTGGAGTGCCCGAAGGGCGCTAACCTTC. Translation: CAWSARRALTF.

The chain has TRBV5-1 and TRBJ1-1; D gene ambiguous. Trimming stripped 4 bases from V and 0 bases from J, with 13 bases between. Germline V gene sequence: CDR1 SGHRS, CDR2 YFSETQ. The length of the CDR3 is 15 residues. The CDR3 sequence: CASSPEQRLNTEAFF. The CDR3 region has the DNA TGCGCCAGCAGCCCCGAACAGAGATTGAACACTGAAGCTTTCTTT.

V gene TRBV7-2 combines with J gene TRBJ1-6, with 10 bases that match TRBD1. Trimming cost V 6 bases and J 3 bases; bases outside gene matches: 5. Per germline, CDR1 SGHTA and CDR2 FQGNSA. The CDR3 has 16 amino acids. The CDR3 loop is CASSRQGAGYNSPLHF. CDR3 DNA: TGTGCCAGCAGTAGACAGGGGGCGGGCTATAATTCACCCCTCCACTTT.

The chain uses TRBV5-4 and TRBJ2-7, with no clear D. CDR3 size: 16 residues. Germline loops: CDR1 SGHNT, CDR2 YYREEE (reference sequence). The germline V and J ends were trimmed by 3 bases and 5 bases, with 21 bases remaining between them. CDR3 region: CASSSSFRGPIHEQYF. The CDR3 nucleotides read TGTGCCAGCAGCTCCTCGTTCCGCGGTCCTATCCACGAGCAGTACTTC.

The gene calls are TRBV4-1 and TRBJ1-1; the D gene is possibly TRBD1 (5 bases). From germline, CDR1 is MGHRA and CDR2 YSYEKL. The CDR3 is made up of 14 amino acids. Trimming removed 1 base from V and 5 bases from J, with 11 bases in between. The CDR3 loop reads CASSQGAGITEAFF. The CDR3 DNA reads TGCGCCAGCAGCCAAGGGGCAGGGATTACTGAAGCTTTCTTT.

The rearrangement links TRBV21-1 to TRBJ2-3; the table's D call TRBD1 went unverified against the DNA. TRBV21-1 is given as a pseudogene. The CDR3 has 17 amino acids. In DNA form, the CDR3 reads TGTGCCAGCAGCTGTCGGACAGGTAGGACCAGCACAGATACGCAGTATTTT. It is translated as CASSCRTGRTSTDTQYF.

This rearrangement joins TRBV7-9 to TRBJ2-2; tentatively, D is TRBD2 (5 bases). Germline V CDR1 and CDR2: SEHNR, FQNEAQ (reference sequence). V lost 2 bases and J 0 bases, leaving 13 bases between the germline ends. CDR3 length: 17 residues. The CDR3: CASSLKRSGTNTGELFF. The DNA of the CDR3 is TGTGCCAGCAGCTTAAAGCGGAGCGGCACGAACACCGGGGAGCTGTTTTTT.

The genes are TRBV7-9 and TRBJ1-1, with 8 bases matching TRBD1. The CDR3 runs 16 residues. Germline V lookup: CDR1 SEHNR, CDR2 FQNEAQ (reference sequence). V shed 7 bases, J shed 5 bases, and the junction held 15 bases outside the gene matches. Here the CDR3 reads CASNPTRGRGRTEAFF. The CDR3 DNA follows: TGTGCCAGCAATCCAACCAGGGGGCGCGGACGGACTGAAGCTTTCTTT.

In its sample, this clone was seen a few times. The genes are TRBV19 and TRBJ1-5; D perhaps matches TRBD1 (5 bases). The CDR3 is made up of 14 amino acids. Looked up from germline, CDR1 is LNHDA and CDR2 is SQIVND (reference sequence). Trimming removed 5 bases from V and 6 bases from J, with 14 bases in between. The DNA of the CDR3 is TGTGCCAGTAGTCCAAACATCGGGGGTCAGCCCCAGCATTTT. Translated, it gives CASSPNIGGQPQHF.

CDR3 protein: CASRVPDGLGYTF. CDR3 DNA: TGTGCCAGCAGGGTCCCGGACGGGCTGGGCTACACCTTC. The chain recombines TRBV6-5 with TRBJ1-2; D is uncertain. V was shortened by 6 bases and J by 8 bases, with 16 bases between the two germline ends. The CDR3 sequence is 13 residues long. In germline, CDR1 is MNHEY, CDR2 SVGAGI.

This chain links TRBV7-2 with TRBJ1-5, with TRBD1 identical over 8 bases. Per germline, CDR1 SGHTA and CDR2 FQGNSA. J gave up 6 bases and V 4 bases, and 5 bases lay outside the gene matches. This CDR3 has 14 residues. As DNA, the CDR3 is TGTGCCAGCAGCTGGCAGGGGGCTAGTCAGCCCCAGCATTTT. It translates to CASSWQGASQPQHF.

Only one count was recorded for this clone. The rearrangement links TRBV30 to TRBJ2-2; D gene uncertain. Deletions cut 0 bases from V and 7 bases from J, with 9 bases between. The CDR3 extends over 13 amino acids. Germline V gene sequence: CDR1 GTSNPN, CDR2 SVGIG (reference sequence). The DNA for the CDR3 is TGTGCCTGGAGTGTACAAGCCTACGGGGAGCTGTTTTTT. This encodes CAWSVQAYGELFF.

V is TRBV7-9 and J is TRBJ2-7; TRBD1 matches 10 bases. CDR3 size: 16 residues. Germline assignment: CDR1 SEHNR and CDR2 FQNEAQ (reference sequence). Unmatched junction bases numbered 9, after V lost 5 bases and J lost 2 bases. CDR3 sequence reads: CASSPTAGTGAYEQYF. The DNA of the CDR3 is TGTGCCAGCAGCCCAACCGCGGGGACAGGGGCCTACGAGCAGTACTTC.

The chain joins TRBV4-3 to TRBJ2-5; a weak D match, TRBD2 (6 bases). The V gene lost 2 bases and the J gene lost 1 base, with 14 bases spanning the gap. CDR1 LGHNA and CDR2 YSLEER come from the germline V gene. The CDR3 spans 16 residues. The CDR3 protein is CASSQNGRGIQETQYF. The CDR3 nucleotides read TGCGCCAGCAGCCAAAACGGGAGAGGGATCCAAGAGACCCAGTACTTC.

The chain combines TRBV19 with TRBJ2-3; a possible D gene is TRBD2 (5 bases). Per the germline V gene, CDR1 is LNHDA and CDR2 is SQIVND (reference sequence). This CDR3 spans 14 amino acids. V was shortened by 4 bases and J by 2 bases, with 10 bases between the two germline ends. CDR3 DNA sequence: TGTGCCAGTAGTACCCGACTATCCACAGATACGCAGTATTTT. Protein sequence: CASSTRLSTDTQYF.

The genes are TRBV5-6 and TRBJ2-7; D is perhaps TRBD1 or TRBD2 (5 bases each). V gave up 6 bases and J gave up 2 bases, with 24 bases separating them. CDR1 is SGHDT and CDR2 is YYEEEE in the germline V gene. The CDR3 covers 17 residues. Here the CDR3 reads CASTSLGFSGRAYEQYF. CDR3 sequence (DNA): TGTGCCAGCACCTCACTCGGGTTCTCAGGGCGGGCCTACGAGCAGTACTTC. The full variable domain, rest sourced from reference TRBV5-6 and TRBJ2-7, is DAGVTQSPTHLIKTRGQQVTLRCSPKSGHDTVSWYQQALGQGPQFIFQYYEEEERQRGNFPDRFSGHQFPNYSSELNVNALLLGDSALYLCASTSLGFSGRAYEQYFGPGTRLTVT.

This rearrangement joins TRBV10-3 to TRBJ1-5; 7 bases map to TRBD1. The CDR3 sequence is 16 residues long. V trimming: 0 bases; J trimming: 3 bases; junction bases outside the gene matches: 5. CDR1 is ENHRY, CDR2 SYGVKD, per germline. Here the CDR3 reads CAISESEGALNQPQHF. DNA for the CDR3: TGTGCCATCAGTGAGTCGGAGGGGGCACTCAATCAGCCCCAGCATTTT.

The chain recombines TRBV7-2 with TRBJ2-1; D may correspond to TRBD1 or TRBD2 (6 bases each). The V end lost 5 bases, the J end lost 2 bases, and 16 bases lay between the germline ends. Per the germline V gene, CDR1 is SGHTA and CDR2 is FQGNSA. The CDR3 is 16 amino acids. The CDR3 loop reads CASSLKPGGTYNEQFF. The CDR3 bases are TGTGCCAGCAGCCTAAAGCCCGGGGGCACCTACAATGAGCAGTTCTTC.

The V call is TRBV11-2, the J call TRBJ2-2; D call uncertain. The germline V gene has CDR1 SGHAT and CDR2 FQNNGV. The V end was cut by 8 bases, the J end by 4 bases, with 11 bases between. CDR3 length: 13 amino acids. The CDR3, as DNA: TGTGCCAGCCGTAAGATGGGCACCGGGGAGCTGTTTTTT. Protein: CASRKMGTGELFF.

V is TRBV6-2 or TRBV6-3 and J is TRBJ2-1, with 7 bases aligning to TRBD2. With 0 bases clipped from V and 6 bases from J, the junction kept 14 bases outside the gene matches. Germline assignment: CDR1 MNHEY and CDR2 SVGEGT. The CDR3 consists of 18 residues. In DNA, the CDR3 is TGTGCCAGCAGTTACTCGCTTGTGCTAGCGGCCTCACGCAATGAGCAGTTCTTC. Translating it yields CASSYSLVLAASRNEQFF.

The V call is TRBV12-1, the J call TRBJ2-7. TRBV12-1 is deemed a pseudogene. This CDR3 contains 17 residues. CDR3 loop: CASILGERLRSSYEQYV. The CDR3, as DNA: TGTGCCAGCATCCTGGGGGAAAGGCTGAGAAGCTCCTACGAGCAGTACGTC.

The V call is TRBV5-4, the J call TRBJ1-2, with D uncertain. Germline CDR1 and CDR2: SGHNT and YYREEE (reference sequence). V was pared by 0 bases and J by 2 bases, with 14 bases between. CDR3 length: 16 amino acids. Here the CDR3 reads CASSLVVSQSNYGYTF. In DNA, the CDR3 is TGTGCCAGCAGCTTGGTTGTAAGCCAGTCCAACTATGGCTACACCTTC.